These 29 T cell receptor beta chains came from one sample sequenced in a study of shared T cell receptors in the human thymus. Sequencing used immunoSEQ multiplex PCR; TCRdb keeps in-frame clones, though not all of them. The sample lists about 660,000 clones, more than 75% seen once, with 0.0095% to 0.013% in the top ten. This sample also belongs to another study, concerning human thymus T cells.

The sequenced material came from thymocytes. These receptors all come from a boy in the first two years of life with a congenital heart defect.

V and J are TRBV15 and TRBJ2-1; 16 positions match TRBD2. Trimming at V came to 0 bases and at J to 6 bases, leaving 8 bases not matched to a gene. Germline CDR1 and CDR2: LNHNV and YYDKDF (reference sequence). The CDR3 contains 19 residues. This chain's CDR3 is CATSRDRGTSGRAPNEQFF. The CDR3 bases are TGTGCCACCAGCAGAGATCGGGGGACTAGCGGGAGGGCCCCCAATGAGCAGTTCTTC. Full variable domain (outside the CDR3, taken from reference TRBV15 and TRBJ2-1): DAMVIQNPRYQVTQFGKPVTLSCSQTLNHNVMYWYQQKSSQAPKLLFHYYDKDFNNEADTPDNFQSRRPNTSFCFLDIRSPGLGDTAMYLCATSRDRGTSGRAPNEQFFGPGTRLTVL.

The rearrangement links TRBV27 to TRBJ1-1; D call uncertain. Germline assignment: CDR1 MNHEY and CDR2 SMNVEV (reference sequence). V was pared by 5 bases and J by 3 bases, with 10 bases between. CDR3 length equals 13 residues. The CDR3 spells CASSPNRDTEAFF. As DNA, the CDR3 is TGTGCCAGCAGTCCCAATCGGGACACTGAAGCTTTCTTT.

This clone was seen just once. The V gene is TRBV30, the J gene TRBJ2-3; 8 bases align to TRBD2. V shed 2 bases and J 2 bases; nucleotides not matched to a gene: 6. CDR1 and CDR2 (germline): GTSNPN, SVGIG (reference sequence). The length of the CDR3 is 15 residues. The DNA of the CDR3 is TGTGCCTGGAGTCGCACTGGACTAGCCACAGATACGCAGTATTTT. It translates to CAWSRTGLATDTQYF.

This clone appeared a single time. The gene calls are TRBV25-1 and TRBJ2-2; 12 bases match TRBD2. The trim removed 4 bases at V and 5 bases at J, leaving 8 bases unmatched. This CDR3 has 17 residues. Germline CDR1 is MGHDK and CDR2 is SYGVNS. The CDR3 here is CASSVLAGGPWTGELFF. Written as DNA, the CDR3 is TGTGCCAGCAGTGTCCTAGCGGGAGGGCCTTGGACCGGGGAGCTGTTTTTT.

This chain uses TRBV7-9 with TRBJ2-1; no clear D. Germline CDR1 reads SEHNR; CDR2 reads FQNEAQ (reference sequence). V gave up 5 bases and J gave up 2 bases, with 13 bases separating them. This CDR3 region has 15 residues. The CDR3 sequence is CASSPWRIPYNEQFF. The CDR3 coding sequence is TGTGCCAGCAGCCCGTGGCGGATTCCCTACAATGAGCAGTTCTTC. Filled out from reference TRBV7-9 and TRBJ2-1, the complete variable domain reads DTGVSQNPRHKITKRGQNVTFRCDPISEHNRLYWYRQTLGQGPEFLTYFQNEAQLEKSRLLSDRFSAERPKGSFSTLEIQRTEQGDSAMYLCASSPWRIPYNEQFFGPGTRLTVL.

The rearrangement links TRBV29-1 to TRBJ2-7; TRBD1 agrees at 7 bases. The germline V gene has CDR1 SQVTM and CDR2 ANQGSEA. V dropped 7 bases and J dropped 2; count of bases not matched to a gene: 11. The CDR3 consists of 14 residues. The CDR3: CSGTPGQNPYEQYF. For the CDR3, the DNA is TGCAGCGGCACACCGGGACAGAACCCCTACGAGCAGTACTTC.

The chain uses TRBV6-1 and TRBJ2-7; D gene uncertain. The V and J ends lost 4 bases and 8 bases respectively, with 18 bases between them. Germline assignment: CDR1 MNHNS and CDR2 SASEGT. The CDR3 has 14 amino acids. The CDR3 loop reads CASSVQESFFQQYF. As DNA, the CDR3 is TGTGCCAGCAGTGTTCAGGAATCTTTCTTTCAGCAGTACTTC.

This sequence joins TRBV2 and TRBJ2-1; 16 nucleotides match TRBD2. Per the germline V gene, CDR1 is SNHLY and CDR2 is FYNNEI. J was trimmed by 4 bases and V by 1 base; bases with no gene match: 7. This CDR3 has 19 residues. The CDR3 loop is CASSEDVGLAGGEYNEQFF. The CDR3, as DNA: TGTGCCAGCAGTGAAGACGTGGGACTAGCGGGAGGGGAATACAATGAGCAGTTCTTC.

The chain is built from TRBV15 and TRBJ2-7; a weak D match, TRBD1 (6 bases). V gave up 0 bases and J gave up 13 bases, with 16 bases separating them. In germline, CDR1 is LNHNV, CDR2 YYDKDF (reference sequence). The CDR3 covers 13 residues. The CDR3 loop reads CATSRDCQGSRYF. The CDR3 DNA is TGTGCCACCAGCAGAGATTGCCAGGGGAGCCGATACTTC.

V and J are TRBV19 and TRBJ2-2; D is possibly TRBD1 (6 bases). The V and J ends lost 5 bases and 5 bases respectively, with 21 bases between them. This CDR3 contains 17 residues. Germline-derived CDR1 and CDR2 are LNHDA and SQIVND (reference sequence). The CDR3 loop reads CASSSRVGGRGTGELFF. CDR3 bases: TGTGCCAGTAGTTCCCGGGTGGGCGGAAGGGGGACCGGGGAGCTGTTTTTT. The whole variable domain, remainder taken from reference TRBV19 and TRBJ2-2, is DGGITQSPKYLFRKEGQNVTLSCEQNLNHDAMYWYRQDPGQGLRLIYYSQIVNDFQKGDIAEGYSVSREKKESFPLTVTSAQKNPTAFYLCASSSRVGGRGTGELFFGEGSRLTVL.

The chain employs TRBV6-5 and TRBJ2-3; 10 bases map to TRBD2. V trimming: 4 bases; J trimming: 0 bases; junction bases outside the gene matches: 4. CDR3 length: 16 amino acids. Germline assignment: CDR1 MNHEY and CDR2 SVGAGI. CDR3 nucleotides: TGTGCCAGCAGTTTCGGACTAGCGGATAGCACAGATACGCAGTATTTT. Amino acids: CASSFGLADSTDTQYF.

The rearrangement uses TRBV14 and TRBJ2-7; 11 bases are a match to TRBD2. With V trimmed by 0 bases and J by 4 bases, 11 bases remained unmatched. The CDR3 loop spans 18 amino acids. The germline V gene has CDR1 SGHDN and CDR2 FVKESK. The CDR3 DNA reads as TGTGCCAGCAGCCAAGAGAACCTAATAGCGGGAGGGCCGTACGAGCAGTACTTC. It is translated as CASSQENLIAGGPYEQYF.

The genes are TRBV5-1 and TRBJ2-4; D is possibly TRBD1 (6 bases). Germline V CDR1 and CDR2: SGHRS, YFSETQ. The CDR3 spans 16 residues. V lost 0 bases to trimming and J lost 1 base, with 11 bases between them. This chain's CDR3 is CASSLVSGVAKNIQYF. The CDR3 DNA follows: TGCGCCAGCAGCTTGGTTTCAGGGGTGGCCAAAAACATTCAGTACTTC.

This chain links TRBV6-5 with TRBJ1-1; D ambiguous. The CDR3 is 12 amino acids. V shed 9 bases and J shed 4 bases, with 12 bases lying between them. Germline V CDR1 and CDR2: MNHEY, SVGAGI. In DNA form, the CDR3 reads TGTGCCAGTTGGGGAGTGGGCACTGAAGCTTTCTTT. The encoded protein is CASWGVGTEAFF.

The rearrangement links TRBV6-6 to TRBJ1-1, with D hard to call. Trimming removed 6 bases at V and 1 base at J, with 15 bases between. This CDR3 spans 15 amino acids. The germline V gene has CDR1 MNHNY and CDR2 SVGAGI (reference sequence). The DNA for the CDR3 is TGTGCCAGCAGCCGGGGAATACGAACGAACACTGAAGCTTTCTTT. Translated, it gives CASSRGIRTNTEAFF.

The chain links TRBV25-1 to TRBJ2-3; TRBD2 agrees at 12 bases. J was trimmed by 7 bases and V by 4 bases; bases with no gene match: 9. The CDR3 totals 16 residues. Germline V gene lookup returns CDR1 MGHDK and CDR2 SYGVNS. CDR3 nucleotides: TGTGCCAGCAGTGTTACCCTAGCGGGAGGGACCAATACGCAGTATTTT. Translation: CASSVTLAGGTNTQYF.

This chain links TRBV10-3 with TRBJ2-1; 10 bases are shared with TRBD2. The CDR3 is made up of 15 amino acids. After removal of 7 bases from V and 8 bases from J, the junction contained 11 bases not matched to a gene. Germline loops: CDR1 ENHRY, CDR2 SYGVKD. The CDR3 DNA reads as TGTGCCATCAACCAGCGGGAGGGGGTGTGGGATGAGCAGTTCTTC. Its protein is CAINQREGVWDEQFF.

V is TRBV5-4 and J is TRBJ2-5; no clear D. Germline CDR1 is SGHNT and CDR2 is YYREEE (reference sequence). Trimming removed 4 bases at V and 2 bases at J, with 9 bases between. The CDR3 spans 13 residues. The CDR3 DNA reads TGTGCCAGCAGCCCAGGCCGACAAGAGACCCAGTACTTC. Translating it yields CASSPGRQETQYF.

J is TRBJ2-1 and V is TRBV4-3, with D uncertain. V dropped 0 bases and J dropped 0 bases, with 9 bases sitting between them. CDR1 and CDR2 (germline): LGHNA, YSLEER. This CDR3 has 16 residues. CDR3 sequence: CASSQDRQDSYNEQFF. The CDR3 bases are TGCGCCAGCAGCCAAGATCGGCAGGACTCCTACAATGAGCAGTTCTTC.

The rearrangement joins TRBV27 to TRBJ2-1; 10 nucleotides align to TRBD1. Looked up from germline, CDR1 is MNHEY and CDR2 is SMNVEV (reference sequence). This CDR3 region has 16 residues. The V and J ends lost 5 bases and 8 bases, in that order; junction bases with no gene match: 12. DNA of the CDR3: TGTGCCAGCAGTCCCCTTGGGGGGACAGGGGCCGATGAGCAGTTCTTC. Translating gives CASSPLGGTGADEQFF.

The gene calls are TRBV5-1 and TRBJ2-1, with 12 bases aligning to TRBD2. V lost 4 bases to trimming and J lost 5 bases; unmatched junction nucleotides: 7. The CDR3 totals 16 residues. CDR1 is SGHRS and CDR2 is YFSETQ in the germline V gene. The CDR3 spells CASSGAGLAGHNEQFF. The CDR3 region has the DNA TGCGCCAGCAGCGGCGCAGGACTAGCGGGGCACAATGAGCAGTTCTTC.

The V and J genes are TRBV27 and TRBJ2-7, with a tentative D call TRBD2 (5 bases). CDR1 and CDR2 from the germline V gene are MNHEY and SMNVEV (reference sequence). The CDR3 has 18 amino acids. The V end was cut by 4 bases, the J end by 0 bases, with 22 bases between. The CDR3 nucleotides read TGTGCCAGCAGTTCCTCTCCTGGGTCGGGGAGAAGCTCCTACGAGCAGTACTTC. Translating gives CASSSSPGSGRSSYEQYF.

The chain recombines TRBV30 with TRBJ2-5, with 7 bases aligning to TRBD1. J was trimmed by 11 bases and V by 7 bases; bases with no gene match: 13. Germline-derived CDR1 and CDR2 are GTSNPN and SVGIG (reference sequence). This CDR3 has 12 amino acids. CDR3 bases: TGTGCCTTTAACAGGGGTTTAGGTGAGCAGTACTTC. As protein: CAFNRGLGEQYF.

The chain employs TRBV4-3 and TRBJ2-7; 9 bases fit TRBD2. This CDR3 has 18 residues. Trimming removed 1 base from V and 7 bases from J; junction bases left unmatched: 17. CDR1 and CDR2 (germline): LGHNA, YSLEER. The CDR3 DNA sequence: TGCGCCAGCAGCCAAGTGCGGGGCAACGGGCGGGAGGGTAGTGAGCAGTACTTC. Translation: CASSQVRGNGREGSEQYF.

The V call is TRBV10-3, the J call TRBJ2-1, with 8 bases that match TRBD2. CDR1 and CDR2 (germline): ENHRY, SYGVKD. The V gene end was trimmed by 0 bases and the J gene end by 7 bases; junction bases not matched to a gene: 11. The CDR3 extends over 17 amino acids. The CDR3 protein is CAISESTSREGTNEQFF. The CDR3 bases are TGTGCCATCAGTGAGTCGACATCACGGGAGGGGACGAATGAGCAGTTCTTC.

The J gene is TRBJ2-2, the V gene TRBV7-8, with 7 bases matching TRBD2. V gave up 4 bases and J gave up 5 bases; unmatched junction bases: 4. The CDR3 is 14 residues long. CDR1 is SGHVS, CDR2 FQNEAQ, per germline. CDR3 DNA sequence: TGTGCCAGCAGCTCCCAGCGGGATACCGGGGAGCTGTTTTTT. Translated, it gives CASSSQRDTGELFF.

The CDR3 reads CATNLILAPGTGELFF. The CDR3, as DNA: TGTGCCACCAACCTGATCCTCGCCCCGGGCACCGGGGAGCTGTTTTTT. The chain carries TRBV2 and TRBJ2-2; D remains unclear. The CDR3 totals 16 residues. The V end was cut by 10 bases, the J end by 4 bases, with 22 bases between. The germline gives CDR1 SNHLY, CDR2 FYNNEI.

This chain links TRBV5-1 with TRBJ2-1, with TRBD2 matching over 11 bases. With 4 bases clipped from V and 2 bases from J, the junction kept 5 bases outside the gene matches. The CDR3 contains 16 residues. The germline CDR1 and CDR2 sequences are SGHRS and YFSETQ. This CDR3 is CASSKRLAGPYNEQFF. The DNA for the CDR3 is TGCGCCAGCAGCAAAAGACTAGCGGGGCCCTACAATGAGCAGTTCTTC.

The V call is TRBV19, the J call TRBJ2-1; TRBD2 agrees at 9 bases. CDR3 length: 21 residues. CDR1 and CDR2 (germline): LNHDA, SQIVND (reference sequence). V was pared by 3 bases and J by 5 bases, with 23 bases of the junction left unmatched. The CDR3 bases are TGTGCCAGTAGTATCTTACCCCTAGCGGGAATCCAAGCCCGCTATAACAATGAGCAGTTCTTC. It encodes CASSILPLAGIQARYNNEQFF.